The T cell receptor (beta chain) described here comes from a study of shared clonotypes between healthy human individuals. The table came from immunoSEQ multiplex PCR; TCRdb's copy has only in-frame clones and leaves some out. The sample records about 470,000 clones, roughly three quarters being singletons. Germline CDR1 reads SGHTA; CDR2 reads FQGTGA. Trimming pared 4 bases from V and 3 bases from J, leaving 11 bases between. The CDR3 runs 14 residues. This chain connects TRBV7-3 to TRBJ2-3; D possibly corresponds to TRBD1 (6 bases). Material: PBMCs. This TCR came from a woman between 40 and 55 years old in good health. Some clones in this sample may be carry-over from other donors' samples. CDR3 loop: CASSSHQGTDTQYF. CDR3 sequence (DNA): TGTGCCAGCAGCTCTCACCAGGGGACAGATACGCAGTATTTT.